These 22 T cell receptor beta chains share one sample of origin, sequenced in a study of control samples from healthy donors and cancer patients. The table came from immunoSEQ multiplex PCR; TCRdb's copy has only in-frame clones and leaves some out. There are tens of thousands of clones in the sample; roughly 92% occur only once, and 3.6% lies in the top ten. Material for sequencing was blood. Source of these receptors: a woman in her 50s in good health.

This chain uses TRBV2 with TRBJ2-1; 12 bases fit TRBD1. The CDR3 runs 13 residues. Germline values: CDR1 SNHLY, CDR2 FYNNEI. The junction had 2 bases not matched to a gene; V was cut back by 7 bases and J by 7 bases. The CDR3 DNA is TGTGCCAGCAAGGGACAGGGGGCGAATGAGCAGTTCTTC. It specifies CASKGQGANEQFF.

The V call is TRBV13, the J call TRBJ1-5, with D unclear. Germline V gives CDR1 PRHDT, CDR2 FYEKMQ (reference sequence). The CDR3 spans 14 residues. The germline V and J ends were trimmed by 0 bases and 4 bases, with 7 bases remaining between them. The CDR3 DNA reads TGTGCCAGCAGCTTAGGACAGACGAATCAGCCCCAGCATTTT. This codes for CASSLGQTNQPQHF. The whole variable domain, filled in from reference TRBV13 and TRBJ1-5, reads AAGVIQSPRHLIKEKRETATLKCYPIPRHDTVYWYQQGPGQDPQFLISFYEKMQSDKGSIPDRFSAQQFSDYHSELNMSSLELGDSALYFCASSLGQTNQPQHFGDGTRLSIL.

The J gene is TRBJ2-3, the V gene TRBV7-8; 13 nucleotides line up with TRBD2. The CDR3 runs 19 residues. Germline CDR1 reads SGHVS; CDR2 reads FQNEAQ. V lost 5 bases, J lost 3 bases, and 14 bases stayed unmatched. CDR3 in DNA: TGTGCCAGCAGCCTTATCAGTGTACTAGCGGGGGGGTTGACAGATACGCAGTATTTT. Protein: CASSLISVLAGGLTDTQYF.

CDR3 in amino acids: CASRGAGSNTGELFF. The CDR3 nucleotides read TGTGCCAGCAGGGGGGCGGGATCGAACACCGGGGAGCTGTTTTTT. This chain links TRBV6-5 with TRBJ2-2, with D perhaps TRBD1 or TRBD2 (6 bases each). CDR1 is MNHEY, CDR2 SVGAGI, per germline. The CDR3 length is 15 residues. Trimming took off 6 bases at V and 0 bases at J, with 11 bases between the two ends.

The CDR3 nucleotides are TGCGCCAGCAGCTCCCGCCGGATTAGGGGGGGAACCGGGGAGCTGTTTTTT. Amino acid sequence: CASSSRRIRGGTGELFF. This chain connects TRBV5-1 to TRBJ2-2, with a possible D match to TRBD2 (7 bases). V was cut by 3 bases and J by 5 bases, with 20 bases left in between. This CDR3 region has 17 residues. Germline V gene lookup returns CDR1 SGHRS and CDR2 YFSETQ. Complete variable domain (other parts from reference TRBV5-1 and TRBJ2-2): KAGVTQTPRYLIKTRGQQVTLSCSPISGHRSVSWYQQTPGQGLQFLFEYFSETQRNKGNFPGRFSGRQFSNSRSEMNVSTLELGDSALYLCASSSRRIRGGTGELFFGEGSRLTVL.

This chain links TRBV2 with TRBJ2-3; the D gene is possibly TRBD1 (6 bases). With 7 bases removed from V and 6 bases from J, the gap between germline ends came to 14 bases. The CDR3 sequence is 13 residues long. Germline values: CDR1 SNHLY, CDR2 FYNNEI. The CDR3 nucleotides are TGTGCCAGCATACAGGGAGAAGGGGATACGCAGTATTTT. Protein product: CASIQGEGDTQYF.

CDR3 sequence: CASSPGQTSSGNTIYF. The CDR3 coding sequence is TGTGCCAGCTCACCGGGACAGACGAGCTCTGGAAACACCATATATTTT. The V and J genes are TRBV18 and TRBJ1-3, with 7 bases that match TRBD1. The CDR3 has 16 residues. Unmatched junction bases numbered 5, after V lost 3 bases and J lost 0 bases. The germline CDR1 and CDR2 sequences are KGHSH and LQKENI.

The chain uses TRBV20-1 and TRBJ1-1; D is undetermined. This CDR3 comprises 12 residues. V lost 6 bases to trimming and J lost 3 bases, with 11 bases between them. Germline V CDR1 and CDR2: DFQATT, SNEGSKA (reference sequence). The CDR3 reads CSASRSDTEAFF. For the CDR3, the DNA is TGCAGTGCAAGTCGGTCGGACACTGAAGCTTTCTTT.

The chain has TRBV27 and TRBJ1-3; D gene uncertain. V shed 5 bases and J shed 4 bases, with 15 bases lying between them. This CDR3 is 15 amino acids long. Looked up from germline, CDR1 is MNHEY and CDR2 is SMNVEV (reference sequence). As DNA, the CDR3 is TGTGCCAGCAGTCCGTCTTGGACCCCGGGAAACACCATATATTTT. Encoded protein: CASSPSWTPGNTIYF.

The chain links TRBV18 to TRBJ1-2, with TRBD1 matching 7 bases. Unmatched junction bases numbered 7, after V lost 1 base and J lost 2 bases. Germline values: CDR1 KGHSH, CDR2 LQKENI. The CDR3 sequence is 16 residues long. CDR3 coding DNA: TGTGCCAGCTCACCACGAAAAGTAGGGGGCAACTATGGCTACACCTTC. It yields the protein CASSPRKVGGNYGYTF.

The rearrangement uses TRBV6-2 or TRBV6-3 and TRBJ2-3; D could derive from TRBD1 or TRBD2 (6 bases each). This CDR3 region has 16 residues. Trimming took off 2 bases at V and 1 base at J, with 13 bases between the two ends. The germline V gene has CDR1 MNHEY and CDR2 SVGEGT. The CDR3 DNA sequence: TGTGCCAGCAGTTACGGTTCGGGGGCGGGCACAGATACGCAGTATTTT. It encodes CASSYGSGAGTDTQYF.

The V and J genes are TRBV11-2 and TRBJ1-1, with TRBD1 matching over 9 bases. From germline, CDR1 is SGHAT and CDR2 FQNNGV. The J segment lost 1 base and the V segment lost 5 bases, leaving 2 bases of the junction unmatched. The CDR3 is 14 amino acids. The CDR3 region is CASSLGQGNTEAFF. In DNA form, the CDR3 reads TGTGCCAGCAGCCTGGGACAGGGGAACACTGAAGCTTTCTTT.

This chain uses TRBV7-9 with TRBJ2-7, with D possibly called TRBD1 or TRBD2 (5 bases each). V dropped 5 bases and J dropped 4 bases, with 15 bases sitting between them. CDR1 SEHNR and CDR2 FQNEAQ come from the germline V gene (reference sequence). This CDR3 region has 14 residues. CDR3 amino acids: CASSAGTLTYEQYF. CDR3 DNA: TGTGCCAGCAGCGCCGGGACCCTAACTTACGAGCAGTACTTC.

CDR3 region: CASGGPLRNEQFF. CDR3 nucleotide sequence: TGTGCCAGTGGTGGGCCCCTCCGCAATGAGCAGTTCTTC. V and J are TRBV19 and TRBJ2-1; D is undetermined. V was cut by 8 bases and J by 6 bases, with 14 bases left in between. The CDR3 consists of 13 residues. Germline lookup yields CDR1 LNHDA and CDR2 SQIVND (reference sequence).

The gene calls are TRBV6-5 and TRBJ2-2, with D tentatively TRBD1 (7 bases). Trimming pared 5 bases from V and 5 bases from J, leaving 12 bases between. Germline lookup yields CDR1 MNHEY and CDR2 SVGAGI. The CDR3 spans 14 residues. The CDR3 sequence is CASSKQGRTGELFF. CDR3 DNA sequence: TGTGCCAGCAGTAAACAGGGGAGGACCGGGGAGCTGTTTTTT.

The CDR3 spells CATSRIGTSVGNTEAFF. CDR3 DNA sequence: TGTGCCACCAGCAGAATCGGTACTTCTGTCGGTAACACTGAAGCTTTCTTT. The chain joins TRBV15 to TRBJ1-1; D is uncertain. CDR1 LNHNV and CDR2 YYDKDF come from the germline V gene (reference sequence). The CDR3 runs 17 residues. The V gene lost 2 bases and the J gene lost 2 bases, with 18 bases spanning the gap.

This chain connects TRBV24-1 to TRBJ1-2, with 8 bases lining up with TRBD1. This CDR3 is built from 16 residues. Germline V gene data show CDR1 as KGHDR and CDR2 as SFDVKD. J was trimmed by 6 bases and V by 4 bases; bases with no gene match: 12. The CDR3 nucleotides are TGTGCCACCAGTGACCGACGGACAGGGATGGGGGATGGCTACACCTTC. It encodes CATSDRRTGMGDGYTF.

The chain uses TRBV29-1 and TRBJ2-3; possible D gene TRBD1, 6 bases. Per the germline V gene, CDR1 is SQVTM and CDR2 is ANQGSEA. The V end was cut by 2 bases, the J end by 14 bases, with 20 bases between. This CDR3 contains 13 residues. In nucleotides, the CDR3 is TGCAGCGTTGAAAGGGAATCGACAGGAGGTCGGTATTTT. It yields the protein CSVERESTGGRYF.

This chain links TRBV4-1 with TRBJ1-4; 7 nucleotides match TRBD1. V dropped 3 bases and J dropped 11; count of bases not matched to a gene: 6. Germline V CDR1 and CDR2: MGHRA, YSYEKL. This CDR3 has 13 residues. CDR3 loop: CASSQTGFGKLFF. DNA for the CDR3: TGCGCCAGCAGCCAGACAGGGTTCGGGAAACTGTTTTTT.

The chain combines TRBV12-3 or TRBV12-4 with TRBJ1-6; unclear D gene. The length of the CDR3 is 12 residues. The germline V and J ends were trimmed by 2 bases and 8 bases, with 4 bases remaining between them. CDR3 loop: CASSLQDSPLHF. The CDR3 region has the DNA TGTGCCAGCAGTTTACAGGATTCACCCCTCCACTTT.

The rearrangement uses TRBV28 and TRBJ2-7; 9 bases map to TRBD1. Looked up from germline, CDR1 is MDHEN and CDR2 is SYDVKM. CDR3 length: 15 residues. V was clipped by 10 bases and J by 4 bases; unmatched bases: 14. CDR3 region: CATWERGQGRYEQYF. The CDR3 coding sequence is TGTGCCACCTGGGAACGGGGACAGGGCCGGTACGAGCAGTACTTC.

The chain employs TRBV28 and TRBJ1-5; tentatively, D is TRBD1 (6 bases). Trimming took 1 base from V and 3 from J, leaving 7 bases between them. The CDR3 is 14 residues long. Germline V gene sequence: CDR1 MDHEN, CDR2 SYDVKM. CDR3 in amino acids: CASSLSGANQPQHF. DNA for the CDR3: TGTGCCAGCAGTTTATCAGGGGCCAATCAGCCCCAGCATTTT.